This T cell receptor (beta chain) was captured by sequencing in a study of blood T cell repertoires in COVID-19. As for the study in general: Sample material is recorded as cDNA or gDNA derived from T cells, B-cell-depleted T cells, or PBMCs.

Germline values: CDR1 MGHRA, CDR2 YSYEKL. V dropped 4 bases and J dropped 1; count of bases not matched to a gene: 8. The length of the CDR3 is 16 residues. Profiled with immunoSEQ multiplex PCR; TCRdb holds only in-frame clones, not every one. The sample contains 85,000 to 100,000 clones, about 84% of which appear only once. Source material: peripheral blood. The sequence came from a human donor in a cohort sampled during active COVID-19. The chain has TRBV4-1 and TRBJ2-7; TRBD2 aligns across 9 bases. The CDR3 spells CASSPPGREGSYEQYF. The CDR3 DNA follows: TGCGCCAGCAGCCCCCCCGGGCGGGAGGGGTCCTACGAGCAGTACTTC.